Described below is a single T cell receptor (beta chain) sequence and its context. Antigen unknown. This entry comes from a study of response to subunit inactivated influenza vaccine. Study-level points and caveats: That few new T cells are recruited by each seasonal influenza vaccination was the authors' suggestion.

Via MiXCR, TCRdb re-called the RT-PCR reads, giving one row per CDR3 protein. The data contain under 850,000 distinct CDR3 sequences, approximately 18% of them singletons. Germline values: CDR1 KGHDR, CDR2 SFDVKD. This CDR3 has 17 amino acids. Unmatched junction bases numbered 11, after V lost 4 bases and J lost 6 bases. The specimen was PBMCs from blood, collected around 5 days after vaccination. The receptor's source is a man aged 50-59 years who received an inactivated influenza vaccine. This rearrangement joins TRBV24-1 to TRBJ2-1; TRBD1 agrees at 10 bases. The CDR3 nucleotides are TGTGCCACCAGTGAGCCCCCGGGACAGGGGAATGGCAATGAGCAGTTCTTC. Translated, it gives CATSEPPGQGNGNEQFF.